The clone carrying this T cell receptor beta chain was seen more than once but under ten times. Its cognate antigen is unknown. As to time point: patch test 2, 6 weeks after DPC sensitization. Treatment denoted: therapeutic diphenylcyclopropenone sensitization with weekly scalp DPC. Before extraction, the whole blood was not fractionated, and total RNA was taken from it. One entry per CDR3 protein, called by TCRdb with MiXCR from the RACE reads. The data hold 35,000 to 45,000 distinct CDR3 sequences, with approximately 9.7% observed a single time. This specimen comes from a study of human T cells and chemical hapten exposure. Study information: DPC at 0.01% went onto the upper back in patch tests, read at 6 days. Regarding the study as a whole: Alopecia in all donors means immunity may differ from healthy individuals.

Unmatched junction bases numbered 7, after V lost 5 bases and J lost 8 bases. In germline, CDR1 is MNHEY, CDR2 SMNVEV (reference sequence). The CDR3 runs to 14 residues. Here the sequenced sample was whole blood, taken in connection with sensitization to the hapten diphenylcyclopropenone (DPC). The chain employs TRBV27 and TRBJ2-1; 9 positions match TRBD1. This clonotype was obtained from a woman in her twenties or thirties with alopecia areata. Some clones in this sample may be carry-over from other donors' samples. The CDR3 nucleotides are TGTGCCAGCAGTCCCCGGGACAGGGTCCATGAGCAGTTCTTC. The encoded protein is CASSPRDRVHEQFF.